The entry below describes one TCR beta chain. Its antigen is undetermined. The record originates from a study of STAT5B mutations in CD4+ large granular lymphocyte leukemia. As originally analysed: A productive frequency of 2.59 x 10-5 was the lowest detectable. Method: immunoSEQ multiplex PCR; TCRdb's copy keeps in-frame clones and lacks some. Clone size and V and J calls were adopted from that table, with D and trimming inferred from the DNA. The data hold over 25,000 clones, with around four fifths observed a single time. Germline V gene data show CDR1 as SGHVS and CDR2 as FQNEAQ. The ends were cut back, 4 bases at V and 5 bases at J, with 14 bases in the middle. The CDR3 is made up of 14 amino acids. Study-wide findings and caveats: Main leukemic clonotypes were patient-specific, but roughly 26% appeared at low frequency elsewhere.

Buffy coats from healthy blood donors served as controls. The chain is built from TRBV7-8 and TRBJ1-1; D not resolved. Source material: CD4+ T cells from blood buffy coats. The source is a human donor in good health. In DNA form, the CDR3 reads TGTGCCAGCAGCTCAGAGAGGGCGGGAACTGAAGCTTTCTTT. Translating it yields CASSSERAGTEAFF.